A single sample is the source of the 18 T cell receptor beta chains below, sequenced in a study of T cell changes during pregnancy in multiple sclerosis. The method was immunoSEQ multiplex PCR; TCRdb's version includes in-frame clones alone and lacks a portion of them. The table lists about 61,000 clones, nearly 90% of them singletons. The input for sequencing was peripheral blood, taken in the first trimester of pregnancy. The receptors stem from a female donor with multiple sclerosis, enrolled in a pregnancy study.

The chain links TRBV6-4 to TRBJ2-6, with 7 nucleotides matching TRBD1. Germline V lookup: CDR1 MRHNA, CDR2 SNTAGT. CDR3 length equals 15 residues. The V and J ends lost 4 bases and 3 bases, in that order; junction bases with no gene match: 3. The CDR3 sequence is CASSATGDGANVLTF. The DNA for the CDR3 is TGTGCCAGCAGTGCAACAGGGGATGGGGCCAACGTCCTGACTTTC.

The table lists this clone with many counts. The chain combines TRBV9 with TRBJ2-2; 8 bases fit TRBD1. This CDR3 has 16 amino acids. The trim removed 3 bases at V and 5 bases at J, leaving 9 bases unmatched. The germline CDR1 and CDR2 sequences are SGDLS and YYNGEE. CDR3 nucleotides: TGTGCCAGCAGCGAAAAGACAGGGGTTAGAACCGGGGAGCTGTTTTTT. Its translation is CASSEKTGVRTGELFF.

The rearrangement joins TRBV30 to TRBJ1-2; D is unresolved. The CDR3 is made up of 13 amino acids. The V gene's germline CDR1 is GTSNPN and CDR2 SVGIG (reference sequence). The ends were cut back, 3 bases at V and 2 bases at J, with 10 bases in the middle. The CDR3 DNA follows: TGTGCCTGGAGCGAGGACTCCAACTATGGCTACACCTTC. This encodes CAWSEDSNYGYTF.

The CDR3 bases are TGTGCCTCCGGGCGGGACCCAAACTATGGCTACACCTTC. This translates into CASGRDPNYGYTF. The chain carries TRBV30 and TRBJ1-2, with D maybe TRBD1 (5 bases). Germline V gene data show CDR1 as GTSNPN and CDR2 as SVGIG (reference sequence). Trimming removed 7 bases from V and 2 bases from J, with 14 bases in between. The CDR3 consists of 13 residues.

As DNA, the CDR3 is TGTGCCAGCAGTGCGAGCGGAGACGGGGTAAATGAGCAGTTCTTC. Protein sequence: CASSASGDGVNEQFF. The chain recombines TRBV6-4 with TRBJ2-1; the D gene is possibly TRBD2 (5 bases). V was clipped by 4 bases and J by 7 bases, with 17 bases between them. CDR1 is MRHNA, CDR2 SNTAGT, per germline. The CDR3 runs to 15 residues.

This chain connects TRBV27 to TRBJ2-7; 9 bases line up with TRBD2. The length of the CDR3 is 15 residues. V dropped 7 bases and J dropped 5; count of bases not matched to a gene: 12. The germline CDR1 and CDR2 sequences are MNHEY and SMNVEV (reference sequence). This CDR3 is CASTSSGRRRDEQYF. Here the CDR3 DNA reads TGTGCCAGCACCTCCAGCGGGAGGAGAAGGGACGAGCAGTACTTC.

The V call is TRBV7-2, the J call TRBJ1-5; no definite D call. V lost 1 base and J 3 bases, leaving 4 bases between the germline ends. The germline V gene has CDR1 SGHTA and CDR2 FQGNSA. This CDR3 has 13 amino acids. DNA of the CDR3: TGTGCCAGCAGCTTAGGCGTCAATCAGCCCCAGCATTTT. This translates into CASSLGVNQPQHF.

The rearrangement uses TRBV29-1 and TRBJ2-5; the D is unclear. CDR3 length equals 11 residues. CDR1 is SQVTM and CDR2 is ANQGSEA in the germline V gene. V lost 7 bases, J lost 5 bases, and 11 bases lay in between. CDR3 coding DNA: TGCAGCGGAGAATTTGAGGAGACCCAGTACTTC. This translates into CSGEFEETQYF. Based on the CDR3 plus reference TRBV29-1 and TRBJ2-5, the full variable domain is SAVISQKPSRDICQRGTSLTIQCQVDSQVTMMFWYRQQPGQSLTLIATANQGSEATYESGFVIDKFPISRPNLTFSTLTVSNMSPEDSSIYLCSGEFEETQYFGPGTRLLVL.

The chain uses TRBV4-1 and TRBJ2-1; TRBD1 is a possible D gene (6 bases). CDR3 size: 16 residues. CDR1 and CDR2 from the germline V gene are MGHRA and YSYEKL. V was cut by 0 bases and J by 3 bases, with 12 bases left in between. DNA for the CDR3: TGCGCCAGCAGCCAAGAAACCGGACAGCTCTACAATGAGCAGTTCTTC. Amino acid sequence: CASSQETGQLYNEQFF.

The chain recombines TRBV7-9 with TRBJ1-4, with a weak D call TRBD1 (6 bases). Germline-derived CDR1 and CDR2 are SEHNR and FQNEAQ (reference sequence). The CDR3 contains 15 residues. V gave up 1 base and J gave up 4 bases, with 10 bases separating them. DNA of the CDR3: TGTGCCAGCAGCTTAGGACAGGCTGTTAATGAAAAACTGTTTTTT. It encodes CASSLGQAVNEKLFF.

The CDR3 region has the DNA TGTGCCTGGAGGGGGAGAACTGAAGCTTTCTTT. Protein sequence: CAWRGRTEAFF. The V and J genes are TRBV30 and TRBJ1-1; D unclear. CDR3 length: 11 residues. In germline, CDR1 is GTSNPN, CDR2 SVGIG (reference sequence). The V end was cut by 3 bases, the J end by 5 bases, with 7 bases between. The variable domain in full, completed from reference TRBV30 and TRBJ1-1, reads SQTIHQWPATLVQPVGSPLSLECTVEGTSNPNLYWYRQAAGRGLQLLFYSVGIGQISSEVPQNLSASRPQDRQFILSSKKLLLSDSGFYLCAWRGRTEAFFGQGTRLTVV.

The chain links TRBV6-5 to TRBJ1-1; D possibly corresponds to TRBD1 (5 bases). The CDR3 has 14 residues. With 5 bases removed from V and 3 bases from J, the gap between germline ends came to 13 bases. Germline V gene lookup returns CDR1 MNHEY and CDR2 SVGAGI. The CDR3 DNA follows: TGTGCCAGCAGTCGAGACAGCCCTTACACTGAAGCTTTCTTT. Translation gives CASSRDSPYTEAFF.

The chain is built from TRBV18 and TRBJ2-1, with a tentative D call TRBD1 (6 bases). Germline CDR1 KGHSH, CDR2 LQKENI. Trimming left V 10 bases short and J 7 bases short, with 17 bases between. The CDR3 extends over 13 amino acids. CDR3 in amino acids: CATLLDRQNEQFF. CDR3 DNA sequence: TGTGCCACCCTCTTAGACAGGCAGAATGAGCAGTTCTTC.

This chain links TRBV7-9 with TRBJ2-7; 10 bases align to TRBD2. The V gene end was trimmed by 4 bases and the J gene end by 4 bases; junction bases not matched to a gene: 4. The V gene's germline CDR1 is SEHNR and CDR2 FQNEAQ (reference sequence). The CDR3 runs 14 residues. CDR3 DNA: TGTGCCAGCAGCTCTAGCGGGAGTACGTACGAGCAGTACTTC. Its protein is CASSSSGSTYEQYF.

This chain links TRBV7-3 with TRBJ1-3; D is ambiguous. Germline loops: CDR1 SGHTA, CDR2 FQGTGA. V shed 4 bases and J shed 5 bases, with 9 bases lying between them. The CDR3 totals 13 residues. CDR3 sequence reads: CASSSGNRNTIYF. The CDR3 bases are TGTGCCAGCAGCTCCGGGAATAGAAACACCATATATTTT.

J is TRBJ1-5 and V is TRBV29-1; D not resolved. V lost 6 bases and J lost 11, with 14 bases in between. The CDR3 runs to 11 residues. CDR1 and CDR2 (germline): SQVTM, ANQGSEA. The CDR3 loop is CSVTILGAQHF. In DNA form, the CDR3 reads TGCAGCGTCACCATCCTCGGGGCCCAGCATTTT.

This clone was counted only a few times. This chain links TRBV5-6 with TRBJ1-1; D remains ambiguous. V was trimmed by 0 bases and J by 7 bases, leaving 10 bases between them. Germline CDR1 is SGHDT and CDR2 is YYEEEE. CDR3 length: 13 amino acids. CDR3 DNA sequence: TGTGCCAGCAGCTTGGTAGAGGGATTTGAAGCTTTCTTT. It encodes CASSLVEGFEAFF.

The CDR3 DNA is TGTGCCAGCAGTTCTTCAGGCTCCTATGGCTACACCTTC. Amino acid sequence: CASSSSGSYGYTF. V is TRBV6-6 and J is TRBJ1-2; D call uncertain. The germline V gene has CDR1 MNHNY and CDR2 SVGAGI (reference sequence). This CDR3 is 13 amino acids long. V shed 4 bases and J shed 4 bases, with 10 bases lying between them.